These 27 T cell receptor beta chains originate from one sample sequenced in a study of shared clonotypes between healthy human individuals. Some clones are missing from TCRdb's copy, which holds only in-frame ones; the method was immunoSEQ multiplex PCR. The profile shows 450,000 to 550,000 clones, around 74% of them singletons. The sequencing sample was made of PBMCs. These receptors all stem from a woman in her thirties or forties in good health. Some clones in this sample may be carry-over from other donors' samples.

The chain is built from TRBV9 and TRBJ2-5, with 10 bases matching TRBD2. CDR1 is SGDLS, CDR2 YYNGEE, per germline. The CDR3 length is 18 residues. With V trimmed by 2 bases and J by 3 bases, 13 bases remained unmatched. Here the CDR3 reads CASSVGYSPSGGEETQYF. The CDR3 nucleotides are TGTGCCAGCAGCGTGGGCTACTCCCCTAGCGGGGGTGAAGAGACCCAGTACTTC. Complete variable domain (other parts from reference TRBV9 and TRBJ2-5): DSGVTQTPKHLITATGQRVTLRCSPRSGDLSVYWYQQSLDQGLQFLIQYYNGEERAKGNILERFSAQQFPDLHSELNLSSLELGDSALYFCASSVGYSPSGGEETQYFGPGTRLLVL.

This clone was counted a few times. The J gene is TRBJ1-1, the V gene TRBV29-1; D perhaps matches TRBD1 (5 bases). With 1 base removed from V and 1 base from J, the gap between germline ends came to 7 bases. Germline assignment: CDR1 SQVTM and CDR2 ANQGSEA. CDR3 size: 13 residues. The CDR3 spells CSVEVGGNTEAFF. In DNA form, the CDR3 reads TGCAGCGTTGAAGTTGGGGGGAACACTGAAGCTTTCTTT.

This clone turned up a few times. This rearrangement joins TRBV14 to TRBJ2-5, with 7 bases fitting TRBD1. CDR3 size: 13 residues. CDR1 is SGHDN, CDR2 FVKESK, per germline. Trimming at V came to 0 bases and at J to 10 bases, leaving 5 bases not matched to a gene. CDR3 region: CASSQELGDSQYF. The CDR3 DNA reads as TGTGCCAGCAGCCAAGAATTAGGGGACAGCCAGTACTTC.

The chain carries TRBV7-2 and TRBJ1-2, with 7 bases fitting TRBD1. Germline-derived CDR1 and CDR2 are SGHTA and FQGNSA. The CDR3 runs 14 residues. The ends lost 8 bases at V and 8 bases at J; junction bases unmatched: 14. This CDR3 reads CASRGLRGRGGYTF. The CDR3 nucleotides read TGTGCCAGCCGCGGGCTGAGGGGGCGCGGGGGCTACACCTTC.

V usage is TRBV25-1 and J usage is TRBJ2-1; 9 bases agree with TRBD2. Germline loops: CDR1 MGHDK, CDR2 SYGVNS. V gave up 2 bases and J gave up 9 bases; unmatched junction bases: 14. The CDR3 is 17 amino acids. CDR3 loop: CASSERGRTSAQGEQFF. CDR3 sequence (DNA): TGTGCCAGCAGTGAACGGGGCCGGACTAGCGCCCAGGGTGAGCAGTTCTTC.

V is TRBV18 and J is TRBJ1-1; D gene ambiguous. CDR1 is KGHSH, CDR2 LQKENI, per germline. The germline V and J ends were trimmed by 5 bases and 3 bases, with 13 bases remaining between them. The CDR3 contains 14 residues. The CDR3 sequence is CASSTIGRHTEAFF. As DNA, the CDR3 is TGTGCCAGCTCAACAATAGGAAGACACACTGAAGCTTTCTTT. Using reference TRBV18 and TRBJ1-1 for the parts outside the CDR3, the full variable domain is NAGVMQNPRHLVRRRGQEARLRCSPMKGHSHVYWYRQLPEEGLKFMVYLQKENIIDESGMPKERFSAEFPKEGPSILRIQQVVRGDSAAYFCASSTIGRHTEAFFGQGTRLTVV.

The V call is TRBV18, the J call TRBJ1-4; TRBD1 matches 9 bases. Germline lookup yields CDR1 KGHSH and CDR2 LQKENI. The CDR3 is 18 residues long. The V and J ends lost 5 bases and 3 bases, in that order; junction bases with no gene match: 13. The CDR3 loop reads CASSSYNRGRGANEKLFF. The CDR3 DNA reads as TGTGCCAGCTCATCATACAACAGGGGGCGCGGAGCTAATGAAAAACTGTTTTTT.

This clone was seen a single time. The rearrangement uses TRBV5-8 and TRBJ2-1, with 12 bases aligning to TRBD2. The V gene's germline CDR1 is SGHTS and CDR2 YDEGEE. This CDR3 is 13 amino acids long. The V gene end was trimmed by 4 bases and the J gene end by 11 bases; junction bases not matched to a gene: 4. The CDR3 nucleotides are TGTGCCAGCAGCCCCGGACTAGCGGGACAGCAGTTCTTC. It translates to CASSPGLAGQQFF.

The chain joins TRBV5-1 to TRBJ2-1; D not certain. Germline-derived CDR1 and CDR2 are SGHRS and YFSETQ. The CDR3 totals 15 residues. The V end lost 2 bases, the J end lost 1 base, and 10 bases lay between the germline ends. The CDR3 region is CASSFGTVSYNEQFF. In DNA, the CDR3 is TGCGCCAGCAGCTTCGGAACAGTTTCCTACAATGAGCAGTTCTTC.

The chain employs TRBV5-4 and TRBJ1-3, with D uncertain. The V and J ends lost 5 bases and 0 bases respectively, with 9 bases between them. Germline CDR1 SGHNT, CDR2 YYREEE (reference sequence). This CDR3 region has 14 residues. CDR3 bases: TGTGCCAGCAGTCGCTGGGGCTCTGGAAACACCATATATTTT. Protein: CASSRWGSGNTIYF.

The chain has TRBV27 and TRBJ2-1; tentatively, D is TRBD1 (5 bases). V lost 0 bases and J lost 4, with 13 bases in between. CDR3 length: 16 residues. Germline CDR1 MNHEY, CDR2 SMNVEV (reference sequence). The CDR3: CASSLSTGSRYNEQFF. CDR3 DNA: TGTGCCAGCAGTTTATCAACAGGTTCTCGGTACAATGAGCAGTTCTTC.

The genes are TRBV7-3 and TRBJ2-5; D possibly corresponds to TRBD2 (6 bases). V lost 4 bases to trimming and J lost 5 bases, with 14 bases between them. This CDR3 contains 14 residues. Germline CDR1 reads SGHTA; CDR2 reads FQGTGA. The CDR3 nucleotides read TGTGCCAGCAGCTCTTTCGGGAGCAGGGAGACCCAGTACTTC. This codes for CASSSFGSRETQYF.

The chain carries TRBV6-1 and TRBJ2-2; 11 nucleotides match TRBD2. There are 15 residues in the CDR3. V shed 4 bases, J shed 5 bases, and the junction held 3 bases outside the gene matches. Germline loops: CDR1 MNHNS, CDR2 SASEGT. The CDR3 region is CASSGRLAGTGELFF. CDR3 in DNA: TGTGCCAGCAGTGGGCGACTAGCGGGGACCGGGGAGCTGTTTTTT.

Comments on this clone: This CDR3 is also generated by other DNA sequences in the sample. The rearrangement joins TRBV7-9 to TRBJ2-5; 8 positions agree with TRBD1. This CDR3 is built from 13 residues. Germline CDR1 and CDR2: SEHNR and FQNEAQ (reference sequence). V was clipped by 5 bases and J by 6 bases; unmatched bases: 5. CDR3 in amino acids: CASSPQGGKTQYF. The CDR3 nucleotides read TGTGCCAGCAGCCCACAGGGGGGTAAGACCCAGTACTTC.

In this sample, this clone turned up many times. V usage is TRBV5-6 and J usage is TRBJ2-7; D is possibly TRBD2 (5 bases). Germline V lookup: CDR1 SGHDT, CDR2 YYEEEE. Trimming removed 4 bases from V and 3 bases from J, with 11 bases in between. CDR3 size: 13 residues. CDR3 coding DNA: TGTGCCAGCAGCGTGATTAGCGTCTACGAGCAGTACTTC. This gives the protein CASSVISVYEQYF.

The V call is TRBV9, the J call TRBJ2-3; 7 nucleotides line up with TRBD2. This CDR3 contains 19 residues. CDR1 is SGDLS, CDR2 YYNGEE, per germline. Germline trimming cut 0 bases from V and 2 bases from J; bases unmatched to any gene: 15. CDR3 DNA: TGTGCCAGCAGCGTAGCCCCGGTGGGACTACCTCCAGCCACAGATACGCAGTATTTT. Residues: CASSVAPVGLPPATDTQYF. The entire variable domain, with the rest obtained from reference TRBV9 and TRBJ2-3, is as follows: DSGVTQTPKHLITATGQRVTLRCSPRSGDLSVYWYQQSLDQGLQFLIQYYNGEERAKGNILERFSAQQFPDLHSELNLSSLELGDSALYFCASSVAPVGLPPATDTQYFGPGTRLTVL.

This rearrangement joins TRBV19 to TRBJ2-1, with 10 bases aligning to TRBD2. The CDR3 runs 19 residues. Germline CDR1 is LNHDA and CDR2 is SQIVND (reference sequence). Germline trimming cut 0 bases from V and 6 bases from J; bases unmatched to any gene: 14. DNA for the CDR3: TGTGCCAGTAGTATAGATTTGGGGACTAGCGCTACTGCGCGCAATGAGCAGTTCTTC. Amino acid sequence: CASSIDLGTSATARNEQFF.

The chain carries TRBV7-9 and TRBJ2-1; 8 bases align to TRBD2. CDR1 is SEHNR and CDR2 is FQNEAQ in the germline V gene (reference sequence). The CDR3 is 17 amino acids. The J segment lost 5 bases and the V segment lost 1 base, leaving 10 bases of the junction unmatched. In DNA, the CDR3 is TGTGCCAGCAGCTTAGACCGCGGGAGGAGACTCAACAATGAGCAGTTCTTC. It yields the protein CASSLDRGRRLNNEQFF.

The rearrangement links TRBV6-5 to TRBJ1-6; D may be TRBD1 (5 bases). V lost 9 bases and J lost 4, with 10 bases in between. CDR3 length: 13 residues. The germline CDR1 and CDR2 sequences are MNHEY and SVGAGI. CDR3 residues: CASSGRYNSPLHF. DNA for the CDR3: TGTGCCAGTTCGGGACGGTATAATTCACCCCTCCACTTT.

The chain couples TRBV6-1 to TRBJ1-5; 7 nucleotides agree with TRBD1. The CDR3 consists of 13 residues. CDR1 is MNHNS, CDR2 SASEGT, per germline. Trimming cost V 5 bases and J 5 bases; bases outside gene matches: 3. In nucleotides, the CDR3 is TGTGCCAGCAGTCCGACAGGGTATCAGCCCCAGCATTTT. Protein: CASSPTGYQPQHF.

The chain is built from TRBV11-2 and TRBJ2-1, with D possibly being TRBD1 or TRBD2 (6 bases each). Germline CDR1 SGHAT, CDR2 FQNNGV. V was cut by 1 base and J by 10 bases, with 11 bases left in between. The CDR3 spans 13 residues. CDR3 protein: CASSLGRDTEQFF. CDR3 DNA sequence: TGTGCCAGCAGCTTAGGGCGGGACACCGAGCAGTTCTTC.

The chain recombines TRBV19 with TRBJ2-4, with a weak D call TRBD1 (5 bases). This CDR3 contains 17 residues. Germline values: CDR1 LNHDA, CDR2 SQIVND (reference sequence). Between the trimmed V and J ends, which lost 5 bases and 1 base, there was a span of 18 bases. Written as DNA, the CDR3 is TGTGCCAGTAGTCGCACCGCTCCAGGGCAGGCCAAAAACATTCAGTACTTC. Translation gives CASSRTAPGQAKNIQYF. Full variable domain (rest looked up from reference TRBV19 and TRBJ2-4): DGGITQSPKYLFRKEGQNVTLSCEQNLNHDAMYWYRQDPGQGLRLIYYSQIVNDFQKGDIAEGYSVSREKKESFPLTVTSAQKNPTAFYLCASSRTAPGQAKNIQYFGAGTRLSVL.

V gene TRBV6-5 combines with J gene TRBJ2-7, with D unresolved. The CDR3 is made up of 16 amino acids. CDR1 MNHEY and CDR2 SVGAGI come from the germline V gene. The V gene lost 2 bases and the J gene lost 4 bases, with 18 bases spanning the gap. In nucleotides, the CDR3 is TGTGCCAGCAGTTACGGGATCCAGCACCAACTTTACGAGCAGTACTTC. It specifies CASSYGIQHQLYEQYF.

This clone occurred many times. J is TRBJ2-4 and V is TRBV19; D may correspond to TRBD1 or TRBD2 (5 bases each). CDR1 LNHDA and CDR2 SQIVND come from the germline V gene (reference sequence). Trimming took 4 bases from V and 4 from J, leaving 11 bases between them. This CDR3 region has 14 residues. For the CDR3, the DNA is TGTGCCAGTAGTAAGGGGACGGAAAAAAACATTCAGTACTTC. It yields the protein CASSKGTEKNIQYF.

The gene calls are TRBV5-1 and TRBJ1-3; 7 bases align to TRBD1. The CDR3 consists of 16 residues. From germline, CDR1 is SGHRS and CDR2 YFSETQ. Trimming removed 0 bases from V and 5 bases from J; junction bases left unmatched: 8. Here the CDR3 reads CASSLEGAKERNTIYF. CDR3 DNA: TGCGCCAGCAGCTTGGAGGGGGCTAAGGAACGAAACACCATATATTTT. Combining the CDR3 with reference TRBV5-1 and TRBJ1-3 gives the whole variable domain KAGVTQTPRYLIKTRGQQVTLSCSPISGHRSVSWYQQTPGQGLQFLFEYFSETQRNKGNFPGRFSGRQFSNSRSEMNVSTLELGDSALYLCASSLEGAKERNTIYFGEGSWLTVV.

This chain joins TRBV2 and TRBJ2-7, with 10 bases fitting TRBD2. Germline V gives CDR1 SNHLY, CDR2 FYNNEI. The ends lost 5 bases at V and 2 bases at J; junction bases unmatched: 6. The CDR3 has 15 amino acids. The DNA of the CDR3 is TGTGCCAGCAGTCCCCTAGCGGGAGCCCCCTACGAGCAGTACTTC. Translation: CASSPLAGAPYEQYF.

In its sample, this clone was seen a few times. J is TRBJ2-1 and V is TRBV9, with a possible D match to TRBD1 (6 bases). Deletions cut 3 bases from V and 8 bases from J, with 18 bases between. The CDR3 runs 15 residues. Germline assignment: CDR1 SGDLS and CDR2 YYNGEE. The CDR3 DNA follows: TGTGCCAGCAGCGGACGGACAGCCGAGAGGGATGAGCAGTTCTTC. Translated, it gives CASSGRTAERDEQFF.